This passage covers 10 T cell receptor beta chains from one sample sequenced in a study of blood T cell repertoires in COVID-19. The table came from immunoSEQ multiplex PCR; TCRdb's copy has only in-frame clones and leaves some out. The sample yields about 180,000 clones, about 85% seen once. The sample comprised peripheral blood. The receptors were gathered from a woman of 80 years or more with acute or convalescent COVID-19.

The chain recombines TRBV6-5 with TRBJ1-3; 9 bases match TRBD1. V was pared by 5 bases and J by 7 bases, with 9 bases of the junction left unmatched. CDR1 is MNHEY and CDR2 is SVGAGI in the germline V gene. The CDR3 totals 15 residues. CDR3 sequence (DNA): TGTGCCAGCAGTCCGACAGGGGGGCAACGGAACACCATATATTTT. This sequence encodes CASSPTGGQRNTIYF.

The V call is TRBV7-3, the J call TRBJ2-3, with D maybe TRBD2 (5 bases). V lost 5 bases, J lost 1 base, and 16 bases lay in between. CDR3 length: 16 amino acids. The V gene's germline CDR1 is SGHTA and CDR2 FQGTGA. The CDR3 sequence: CASSLTPRGGTDTQYF. The CDR3 DNA is TGTGCCAGCAGCCTCACCCCCCGGGGAGGCACAGATACGCAGTATTTT.

This chain links TRBV3-1 (or the pseudogene TRBV3-2) with TRBJ1-4, with D maybe TRBD1 (6 bases). Germline values: CDR1 LGHDT, CDR2 YNNKEL (reference sequence). The CDR3 is made up of 13 amino acids. V was clipped by 8 bases and J by 2 bases, with 9 bases between them. The CDR3 sequence: CASGGGTNEKLFF. The CDR3 nucleotides are TGTGCCAGCGGGGGGGGCACTAATGAAAAACTGTTTTTT.

The genes are TRBV4-3 and TRBJ1-1; 8 nucleotides match TRBD1. This CDR3 is built from 14 residues. Germline-derived CDR1 and CDR2 are LGHNA and YSLEER. Trimming cost V 1 base and J 7 bases; bases outside gene matches: 5. The CDR3 loop reads CASSQAAGGLEAFF. CDR3 sequence (DNA): TGCGCCAGCAGCCAAGCAGCAGGGGGCCTTGAAGCTTTCTTT.

The rearrangement joins TRBV11-3 to TRBJ1-5, with TRBD1 matching over 7 bases. The CDR3 loop spans 14 amino acids. V shed 5 bases, J shed 6 bases, and the junction held 7 bases outside the gene matches. Looked up from germline, CDR1 is SGHNT and CDR2 is YENEEA. The CDR3 region has the DNA TGTGCCAGCAGCCCGGACAGGAGGGCTCAGCCCCAGCATTTT. It specifies CASSPDRRAQPQHF.

The J gene is TRBJ2-2, the V gene TRBV19; tentative D call: TRBD1 (5 bases). The CDR3 length is 13 residues. Per germline, CDR1 LNHDA and CDR2 SQIVND (reference sequence). V lost 3 bases and J 7 bases, leaving 9 bases between the germline ends. CDR3 residues: CASSIERGGELFF. In nucleotides, the CDR3 is TGTGCCAGTAGTATCGAAAGGGGCGGGGAGCTGTTTTTT.

The rearrangement links TRBV7-9 to TRBJ2-7, with D maybe TRBD2 (5 bases). The CDR3 is 15 amino acids. The V gene lost 0 bases and the J gene lost 5 bases, with 14 bases spanning the gap. Germline V CDR1 and CDR2: SEHNR, FQNEAQ (reference sequence). This chain's CDR3 is CASSLAPGKLHEQYF. The CDR3 nucleotides read TGTGCCAGCAGCTTAGCCCCGGGGAAACTCCACGAGCAGTACTTC.

The chain carries TRBV7-9 and TRBJ1-2; the D gene is possibly TRBD1 (5 bases). The V end was cut by 6 bases, the J end by 8 bases, with 19 bases between. CDR3 length equals 14 residues. Germline assignment: CDR1 SEHNR and CDR2 FQNEAQ (reference sequence). Here the CDR3 DNA reads TGTGCCAGCAGTTACGACAGTGGGATAGGGGGCTACACCTTC. This encodes CASSYDSGIGGYTF.

This CDR3 is CASSYGAGVNTGELFF. The DNA for the CDR3 is TGTGCCAGCAGTTACGGAGCGGGGGTTAACACCGGGGAGCTGTTTTTT. The J gene is TRBJ2-2, the V gene TRBV6-6, with 8 bases that match TRBD2. In germline, CDR1 is MNHNY, CDR2 SVGAGI (reference sequence). CDR3 length: 16 residues. Unmatched junction bases numbered 4, after V lost 2 bases and J lost 2 bases.

The chain is built from TRBV18 and TRBJ1-2; the match to TRBD1 covers 9 bases. V dropped 3 bases and J dropped 8; count of bases not matched to a gene: 7. The germline gives CDR1 KGHSH, CDR2 LQKENI. The CDR3 contains 14 residues. The CDR3 region has the DNA TGTGCCAGCTCACCGCCGGACAGGGGCGGCGGCTACACCTTC. This gives the protein CASSPPDRGGGYTF.